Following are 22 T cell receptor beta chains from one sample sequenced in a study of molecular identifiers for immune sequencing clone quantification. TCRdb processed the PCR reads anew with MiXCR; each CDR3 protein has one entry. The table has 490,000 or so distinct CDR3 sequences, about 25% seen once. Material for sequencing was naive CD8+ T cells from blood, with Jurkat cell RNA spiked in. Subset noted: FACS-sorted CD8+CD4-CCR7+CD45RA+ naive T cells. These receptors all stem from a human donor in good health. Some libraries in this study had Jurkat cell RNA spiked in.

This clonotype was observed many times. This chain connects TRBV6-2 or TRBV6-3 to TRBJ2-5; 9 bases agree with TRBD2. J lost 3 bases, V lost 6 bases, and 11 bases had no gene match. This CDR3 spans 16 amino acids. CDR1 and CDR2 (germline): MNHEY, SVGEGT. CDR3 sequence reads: CASRITTSGREETQYF. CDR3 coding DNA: TGTGCCAGCAGAATAACGACTAGCGGAAGAGAAGAGACCCAGTACTTC.

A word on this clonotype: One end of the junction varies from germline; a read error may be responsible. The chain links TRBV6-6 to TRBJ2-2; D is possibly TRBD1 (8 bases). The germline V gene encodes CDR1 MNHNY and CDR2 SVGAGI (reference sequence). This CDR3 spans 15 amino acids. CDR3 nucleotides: TGTGCCAGCAGTTCCCCGGACAGGGCCGGCGGGGGGCTGTTTTTT. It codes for CASSSPDRAGGGLFF.

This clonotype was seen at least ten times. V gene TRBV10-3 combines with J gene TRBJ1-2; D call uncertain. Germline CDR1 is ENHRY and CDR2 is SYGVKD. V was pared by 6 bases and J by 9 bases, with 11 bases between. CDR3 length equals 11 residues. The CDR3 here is CAIRENFSYTF. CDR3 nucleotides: TGTGCCATCAGGGAGAATTTCAGCTACACCTTC.

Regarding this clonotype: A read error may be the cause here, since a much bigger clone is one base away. The CDR3 here is CANSSERDTQYF. DNA for the CDR3: TGCGCCAACAGCTCCGAGCGGGACACGCAGTATTTT. The chain uses TRBV5-1 and TRBJ2-3; 7 bases map to TRBD2. Per germline, CDR1 SGHRS and CDR2 YFSETQ. CDR3 size: 12 residues.

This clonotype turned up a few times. Here the CDR3 DNA reads TGTGCCAGCAGCTTAGCACCTAGCGGGGCGCGCTCCTACAATGAGCAGTTCTTC. This gives the protein CASSLAPSGARSYNEQFF. The gene calls are TRBV7-6 and TRBJ2-1, with TRBD2 matching over 9 bases. The CDR3 contains 18 residues. The trim removed 0 bases at V and 0 bases at J, leaving 6 bases unmatched. Germline values: CDR1 SGHVS, CDR2 FNYEAQ. The complete variable domain, with remaining parts taken from reference TRBV7-6 and TRBJ2-1, reads GAGVSQSPRYKVTKRGQDVALRCDPISGHVSLYWYRQALGQGPEFLTYFNYEAQQDKSGLPNDRFSAERPEGSISTLTIQRTEQRDSAMYRCASSLAPSGARSYNEQFFGPGTRLTVL.

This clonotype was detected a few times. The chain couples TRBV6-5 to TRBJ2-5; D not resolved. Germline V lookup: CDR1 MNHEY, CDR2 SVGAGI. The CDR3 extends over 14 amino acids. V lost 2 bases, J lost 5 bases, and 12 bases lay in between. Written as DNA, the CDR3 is TGTGCCAGCAGTTACCCGGCAGGCACGGAGACCCAGTACTTC. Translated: CASSYPAGTETQYF.

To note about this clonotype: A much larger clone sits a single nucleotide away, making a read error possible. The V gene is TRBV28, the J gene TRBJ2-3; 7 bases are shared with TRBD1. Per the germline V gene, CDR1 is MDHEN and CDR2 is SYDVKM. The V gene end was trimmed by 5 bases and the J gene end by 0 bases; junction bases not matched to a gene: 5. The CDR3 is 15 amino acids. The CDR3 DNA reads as TGTGCCAGCAGTCAAACAGGGGTGAGCACAGATACGCAGTATTTT. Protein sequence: CASSQTGVSTDTQYF.

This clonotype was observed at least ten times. In DNA form, the CDR3 reads TGTGCCAGCAGTTCCCGGACAGGGAGCACAGATACGCAGTATTTT. It specifies CASSSRTGSTDTQYF. The rearrangement uses TRBV28 and TRBJ2-3, with TRBD1 matching over 8 bases. The J segment lost 0 bases and the V segment lost 4 bases, leaving 3 bases of the junction unmatched. The CDR3 contains 15 residues. The germline CDR1 and CDR2 sequences are MDHEN and SYDVKM.

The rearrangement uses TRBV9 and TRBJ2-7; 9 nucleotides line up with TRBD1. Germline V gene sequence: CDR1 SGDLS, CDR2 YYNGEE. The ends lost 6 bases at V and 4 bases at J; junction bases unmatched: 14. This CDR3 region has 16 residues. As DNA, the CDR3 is TGTGCCAGCACCCTATCCGGGACAGGGAGTTTTTACGAGCAGTACTTC. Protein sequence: CASTLSGTGSFYEQYF.

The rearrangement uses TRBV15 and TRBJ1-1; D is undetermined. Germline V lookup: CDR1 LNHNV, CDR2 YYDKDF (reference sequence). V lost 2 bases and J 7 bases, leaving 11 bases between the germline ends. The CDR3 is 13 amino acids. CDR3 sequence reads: CATSRSPVYEAFF. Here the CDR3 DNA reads TGTGCCACCAGCAGATCACCCGTTTATGAAGCTTTCTTT.

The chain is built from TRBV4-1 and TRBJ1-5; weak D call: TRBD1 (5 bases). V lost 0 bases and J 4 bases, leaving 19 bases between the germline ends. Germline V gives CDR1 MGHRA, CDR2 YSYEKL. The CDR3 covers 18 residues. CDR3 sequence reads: CASSQETPEVRDNQPQHF. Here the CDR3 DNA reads TGCGCCAGCAGCCAAGAAACCCCTGAGGTCAGGGATAATCAGCCCCAGCATTTT.

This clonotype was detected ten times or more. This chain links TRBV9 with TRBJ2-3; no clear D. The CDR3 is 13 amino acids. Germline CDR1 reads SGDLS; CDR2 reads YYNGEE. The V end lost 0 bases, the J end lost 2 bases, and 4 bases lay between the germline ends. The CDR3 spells CASSVEVTDTQYF. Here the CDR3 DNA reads TGTGCCAGCAGCGTAGAGGTCACAGATACGCAGTATTTT.

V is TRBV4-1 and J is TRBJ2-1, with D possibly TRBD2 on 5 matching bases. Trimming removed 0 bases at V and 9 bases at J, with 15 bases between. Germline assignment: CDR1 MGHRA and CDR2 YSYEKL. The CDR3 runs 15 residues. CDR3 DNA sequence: TGCGCCAGCAGCCAAGATGGGTTAGGAAGCGGTGAGCAGTTCTTC. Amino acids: CASSQDGLGSGEQFF.

In DNA, the CDR3 is TGCGCCAGCAGCCAAGATGCGGTGGGTGCGTCCTACGAGCAGTACTTC. This encodes CASSQDAVGASYEQYF. This chain links TRBV4-3 with TRBJ2-7; D call uncertain. V was cut by 0 bases and J by 1 base, with 13 bases left in between. The CDR3 covers 16 residues. Germline V CDR1 and CDR2: LGHNA, YSLEER.

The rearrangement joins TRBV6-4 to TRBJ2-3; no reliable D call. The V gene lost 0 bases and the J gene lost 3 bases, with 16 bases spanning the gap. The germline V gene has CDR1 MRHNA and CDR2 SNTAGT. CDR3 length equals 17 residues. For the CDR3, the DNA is TGTGCCAGCAGTGACTCGAAGCAAGAGCAGACTACAGATACGCAGTATTTT. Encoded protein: CASSDSKQEQTTDTQYF.

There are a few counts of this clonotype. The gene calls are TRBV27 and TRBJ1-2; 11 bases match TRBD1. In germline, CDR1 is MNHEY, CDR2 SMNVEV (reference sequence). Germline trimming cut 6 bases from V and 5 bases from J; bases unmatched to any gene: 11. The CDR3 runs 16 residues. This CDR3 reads CASRHLSGTGGYGYTF. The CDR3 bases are TGTGCCAGCAGACACCTCAGCGGGACAGGGGGATATGGCTACACCTTC.

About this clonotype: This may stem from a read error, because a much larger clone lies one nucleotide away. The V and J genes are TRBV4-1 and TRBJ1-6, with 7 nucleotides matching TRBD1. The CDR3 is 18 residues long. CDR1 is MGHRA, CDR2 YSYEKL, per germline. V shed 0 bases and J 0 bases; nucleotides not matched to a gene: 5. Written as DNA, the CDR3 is TGCGCCAGCAGCCAAGAGAGTACAGGGGACTCCTATAATTCACCCCTCCACTTT. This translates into CASSQESTGDSYNSPLHF.

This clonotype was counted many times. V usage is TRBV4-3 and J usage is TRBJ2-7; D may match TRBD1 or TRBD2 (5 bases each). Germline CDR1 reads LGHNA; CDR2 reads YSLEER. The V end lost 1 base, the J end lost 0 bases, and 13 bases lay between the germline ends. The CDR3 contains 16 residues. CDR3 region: CASSQGLAGSSYEQYF. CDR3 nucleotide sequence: TGCGCCAGCAGCCAAGGTCTGGCAGGGAGCTCCTACGAGCAGTACTTC.

The CDR3 DNA follows: TGTGCCAGCAGAGACTTCTCATTGGAGCAGTACTTC. It encodes CASRDFSLEQYF. V gene TRBV6-2 or TRBV6-3 combines with J gene TRBJ2-7; no clear D gene. With 6 bases removed from V and 7 bases from J, the gap between germline ends came to 13 bases. The CDR3 contains 12 residues. CDR1 and CDR2 from the germline V gene are MNHEY and SVGEGT.

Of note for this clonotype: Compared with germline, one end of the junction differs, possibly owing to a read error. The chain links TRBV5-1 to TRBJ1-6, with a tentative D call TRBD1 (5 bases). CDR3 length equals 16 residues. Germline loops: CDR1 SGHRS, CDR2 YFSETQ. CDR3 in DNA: TGCGCCAGCAGCTTAGCTACAGGAGTGGGTAATTCACCCTTCCACTTT. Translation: CASSLATGVGNSPFHF. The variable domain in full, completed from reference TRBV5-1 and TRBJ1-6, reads KAGVTQTPRYLIKTRGQQVTLSCSPISGHRSVSWYQQTPGQGLQFLFEYFSETQRNKGNFPGRFSGRQFSNSRSEMNVSTLELGDSALYLCASSLATGVGNSPFHFGNGTRLTVT.

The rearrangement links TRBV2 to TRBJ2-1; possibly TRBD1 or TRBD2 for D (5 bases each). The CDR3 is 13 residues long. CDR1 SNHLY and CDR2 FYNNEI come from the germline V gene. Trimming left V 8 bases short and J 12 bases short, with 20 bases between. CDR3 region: CASVGLADTGQFF. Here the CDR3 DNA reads TGTGCCAGCGTGGGGCTAGCAGATACGGGGCAGTTCTTC.

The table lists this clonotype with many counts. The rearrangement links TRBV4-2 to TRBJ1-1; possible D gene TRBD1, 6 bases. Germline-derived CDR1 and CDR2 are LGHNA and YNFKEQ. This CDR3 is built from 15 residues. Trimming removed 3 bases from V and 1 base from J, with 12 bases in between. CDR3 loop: CASSQGALTNTEAFF. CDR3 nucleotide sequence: TGTGCCAGCAGCCAGGGGGCCCTCACGAACACTGAAGCTTTCTTT.